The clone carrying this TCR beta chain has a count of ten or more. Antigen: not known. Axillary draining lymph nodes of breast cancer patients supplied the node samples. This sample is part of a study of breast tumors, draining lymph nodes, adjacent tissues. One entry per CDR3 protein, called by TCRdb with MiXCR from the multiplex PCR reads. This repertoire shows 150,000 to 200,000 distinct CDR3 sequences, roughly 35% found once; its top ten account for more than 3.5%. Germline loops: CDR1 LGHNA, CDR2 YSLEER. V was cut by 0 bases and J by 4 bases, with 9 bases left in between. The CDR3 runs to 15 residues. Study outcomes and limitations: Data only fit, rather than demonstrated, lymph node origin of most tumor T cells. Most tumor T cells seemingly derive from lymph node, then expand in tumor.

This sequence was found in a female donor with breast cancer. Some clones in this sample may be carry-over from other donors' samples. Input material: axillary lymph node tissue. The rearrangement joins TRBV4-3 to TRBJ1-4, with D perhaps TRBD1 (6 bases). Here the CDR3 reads CASSQEDRINEKLFF. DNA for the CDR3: TGCGCCAGCAGCCAAGAAGACAGGATTAATGAAAAACTGTTTTTT.